This T cell receptor beta chain was obtained from a study of T-cell memory formation after mild COVID-19. Germline values: CDR1 SGHVS, CDR2 FNYEAQ. Trimming cost V 6 bases and J 2 bases; bases outside gene matches: 6. The CDR3 spans 15 residues. The authors produced TCR alpha and TCR beta cDNA libraries with sample barcodes and UMIs by 5'RACE using constant-segment primers. TCRdb used MiXCR to reprocess the 5' RACE reads, holding one entry per CDR3 protein. This sample carries roughly 200,000 distinct CDR3 sequences, roughly 17% of them seen once, and the ten largest clones take about 2%. The TCR sequence derives from an adult woman who had mild COVID-19 (a few samples of this study predate the infection). Cell type and time point are not known. The sample taken for sequencing was PBMCs or a T cell subset sorted from them (not recorded which). The chain has TRBV7-6 and TRBJ2-3, with TRBD2 matching over 9 bases. CDR3: CASRFSGGPTDTQYF. The CDR3 nucleotides are TGTGCCAGCAGATTTAGCGGGGGCCCCACAGATACGCAGTATTTT. The full variable domain, with the rest looked up from reference TRBV7-6 and TRBJ2-3, is GAGVSQSPRYKVTKRGQDVALRCDPISGHVSLYWYRQALGQGPEFLTYFNYEAQQDKSGLPNDRFSAERPEGSISTLTIQRTEQRDSAMYRCASRFSGGPTDTQYFGPGTRLTVL.